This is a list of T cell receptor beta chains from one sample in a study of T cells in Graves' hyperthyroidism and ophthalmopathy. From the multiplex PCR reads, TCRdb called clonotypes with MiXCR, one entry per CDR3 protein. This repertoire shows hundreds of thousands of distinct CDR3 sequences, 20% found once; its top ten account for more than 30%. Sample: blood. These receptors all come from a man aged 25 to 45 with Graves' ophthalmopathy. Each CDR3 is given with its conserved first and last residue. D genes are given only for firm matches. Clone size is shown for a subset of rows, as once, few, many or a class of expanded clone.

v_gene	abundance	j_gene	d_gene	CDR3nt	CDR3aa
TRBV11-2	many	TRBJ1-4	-	TGTGCCAGCAGCTTAGAGGGGTGGACAACTAATGAAAAACTGTTTTTT	CASSLEGWTTNEKLFF
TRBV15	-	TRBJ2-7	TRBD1	TGTGCCACCAGCAAAACAGGGGGATACGAGCAGTACTTC	CATSKTGGYEQYF
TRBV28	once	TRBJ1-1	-	TGTGCCAGCAGTTTATCAACAGAGGAGGCTTTCTTT	CASSLSTEEAFF
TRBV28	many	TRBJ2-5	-	TGTGCCATCCGGGAACCAGGGAGGCCCGAGACCCAGTACTTC	CAIREPGRPETQYF
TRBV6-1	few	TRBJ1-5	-	TGTGCCAGCAGTGAACGGAGGGGAATTAGCAATCAGCCCCAGCATTTT	CASSERRGISNQPQHF
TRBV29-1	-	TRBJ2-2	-	TGCAGCGTTGCTCCCCCAAACACCGGGGAGCTGTTTTTT	CSVAPPNTGELFF
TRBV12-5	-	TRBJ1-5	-	TGTGCTAGTGGTCGCATTGACAGGAGGAGATTTAGTCAGCCCCAGCATTTT	CASGRIDRRRFSQPQHF
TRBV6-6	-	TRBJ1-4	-	TGTGCCAGCAGTTACGACACTCAAGGTGAAAAACTGTTTTTT	CASSYDTQGEKLFF
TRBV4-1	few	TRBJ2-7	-	TGCGCCAGCAGCCAAGATCTTGCCCAGGGTTACGAGCAGTACTTC	CASSQDLAQGYEQYF
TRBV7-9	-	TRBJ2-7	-	TGTGCCAGCAGCTTAGCCCCACCCCGTAAGGCTAGCCACCTCGAGCAGTACTTC	CASSLAPPRKASHLEQYF
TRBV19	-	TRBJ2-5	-	TGTGCCAGTAGTCGATTAAGGGAAACCCAGTACTTC	CASSRLRETQYF
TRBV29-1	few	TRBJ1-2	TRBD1	TGCAGCGTTGTAGGGGGACAGAACTATGGCTACACCTTC	CSVVGGQNYGYTF
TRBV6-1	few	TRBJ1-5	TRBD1	TGTGCCAGCAGGGCGAGGACAGGGAATCAGCCCCAGCATTTT	CASRARTGNQPQHF
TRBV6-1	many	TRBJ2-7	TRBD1	TGTGCCAGCAGCCGGGCCAGGGGGATCTACGAGCAGTACTTC	CASSRARGIYEQYF
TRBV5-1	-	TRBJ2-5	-	TGCGCCAGCAACTCTGGAGGAAGGGAGACCCAGTACTTC	CASNSGGRETQYF
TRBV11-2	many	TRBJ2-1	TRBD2	TGTGCCAGCAGCTTAGCACTAGCGGGTGTCGGGCAGTTCTTC	CASSLALAGVGQFF
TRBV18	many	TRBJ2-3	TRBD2	TGTGCCAGCTCACCACGACTAGCGGGAGTCCCAGATACGCAGTATTTT	CASSPRLAGVPDTQYF
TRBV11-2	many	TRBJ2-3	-	TGTGCCAGCAGCTTATCTCGGTCACGGGATACGCAGTATTTT	CASSLSRSRDTQYF
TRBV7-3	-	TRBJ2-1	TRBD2	TGTGCCAGCAGCTTAACAACGGGACTAGCGGCTTACAATGAGCAGTTCTTC	CASSLTTGLAAYNEQFF
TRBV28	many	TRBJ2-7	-	TGTGCCAGCCGGAAGCGGGACAGGAGTTACGAGCAGTACTTC	CASRKRDRSYEQYF
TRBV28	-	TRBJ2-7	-	TGTGCCAGCAGCCTCGCGGGGGCCAGCTCCTACGAGCAGTACTTC	CASSLAGASSYEQYF
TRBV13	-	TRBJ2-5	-	TGTGCCAGCAGCTCAAGACAGGAGGGAGAGACCCAGTACTTC	CASSSRQEGETQYF
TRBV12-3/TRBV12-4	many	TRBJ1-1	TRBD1	TGTGCCAGCAGCTTTACTGGACAGGGGATGACTGAAGCTTTCTTT	CASSFTGQGMTEAFF